The entry below gives a single T cell receptor (beta chain) sequence along with its context. This sample is drawn from a study of blood T cell repertoires in COVID-19. Here immunoSEQ multiplex PCR was the method, and the copy in TCRdb shows in-frame clones only, minus some. The table lists 130,000 to 150,000 clones, around 80% of them singletons. The TCR was taken from a woman of 80 years or more in a cohort sampled during active or convalescent COVID-19. Sequencing was performed on peripheral blood.

The CDR3 is CASSLAGYAEAFF. CDR3 nucleotides: TGTGCCAGCAGTTTAGCCGGGTATGCTGAAGCTTTCTTT. V gene TRBV12-3 or TRBV12-4 combines with J gene TRBJ1-1; D is unresolved. This CDR3 region has 13 residues. V was cut by 0 bases and J by 6 bases, with 8 bases left in between.